One sample yielded the 28 T cell receptor beta chains listed below, sequenced in a study of blood T cells in healthy people across ages. The second PCR ran about 6 to 11 cycles with a sample-barcoded 5' primer and J-beta primers. From the 5' RACE reads, TCRdb called clonotypes with MiXCR, one entry per CDR3 protein. Of under 700,000 distinct CDR3 sequences listed, about 24% were seen once; the top ten hold 7.5% to 9%. Separately, the same data were catalogued under a study of T cells of mothers and their children.

The sequenced material came from blood. Receptor source: a boy younger than 18 in good health.

There are a few counts of this clonotype. The V gene is TRBV7-2, the J gene TRBJ2-2; TRBD2 might be the D (5 bases). Per the germline V gene, CDR1 is SGHTA and CDR2 is FQGNSA. V dropped 6 bases and J dropped 0 bases, with 8 bases sitting between them. The CDR3 has 14 residues. Here the CDR3 reads CASRDSANTGELFF. The CDR3 bases are TGTGCCAGCAGGGACTCGGCGAACACCGGGGAGCTGTTTTTT.

The sample holds a few counts of this clonotype. CDR3 bases: TGTGCCAGCAGTTTTGGACTAGCGGGATCAAGTGAGCAGTACTTC. It specifies CASSFGLAGSSEQYF. The chain recombines TRBV12-3 or TRBV12-4 with TRBJ2-5, with TRBD2 matching 12 bases. The CDR3 spans 15 residues. With V trimmed by 3 bases and J by 11 bases, 10 bases remained unmatched.

The chain has TRBV28 and TRBJ2-7, with D unclear. Germline V CDR1 and CDR2: MDHEN, SYDVKM. The length of the CDR3 is 15 residues. V gave up 3 bases and J gave up 1 base, with 13 bases separating them. The CDR3 protein is CASSFPPSRSYEQYF. DNA for the CDR3: TGTGCCAGCAGTTTCCCTCCATCCCGGTCCTACGAGCAGTACTTC.

The chain uses TRBV29-1 and TRBJ1-2; possible D gene TRBD1, 5 bases. With 6 bases removed from V and 3 bases from J, the gap between germline ends came to 14 bases. CDR3 length: 13 residues. CDR1 and CDR2 (germline): SQVTM, ANQGSEA. CDR3 bases: TGCAGCGTCGATGGCCTGGGGGACTATGGCTACACCTTC. Translating it yields CSVDGLGDYGYTF.

This clonotype was observed a few times. The gene calls are TRBV7-6 and TRBJ2-5; weak D call: TRBD2 (6 bases). CDR3 size: 17 residues. The germline V gene encodes CDR1 SGHVS and CDR2 FNYEAQ. V was trimmed by 0 bases and J by 7 bases, leaving 21 bases between them. This CDR3 reads CASSLAIVGGVKVTQYF. Written as DNA, the CDR3 is TGTGCCAGCAGCTTAGCGATCGTCGGAGGGGTTAAAGTGACCCAGTACTTC. The full variable domain, in which reference TRBV7-6 and TRBJ2-5 provide the parts outside the CDR3, is GAGVSQSPRYKVTKRGQDVALRCDPISGHVSLYWYRQALGQGPEFLTYFNYEAQQDKSGLPNDRFSAERPEGSISTLTIQRTEQRDSAMYRCASSLAIVGGVKVTQYFGPGTRLLVL.

V is TRBV9 and J is TRBJ2-7; either TRBD1 or TRBD2 may fit D (5 bases each). CDR3 length: 14 amino acids. The ends were cut back, 0 bases at V and 4 bases at J, with 11 bases in the middle. CDR1 and CDR2 from the germline V gene are SGDLS and YYNGEE. CDR3 loop: CASSVADEGYEQYF. The CDR3 nucleotides read TGTGCCAGCAGCGTAGCTGACGAGGGGTACGAGCAGTACTTC.

This clonotype was observed a few times. This rearrangement joins TRBV6-2 or TRBV6-3 to TRBJ1-6; tentatively, D is TRBD1 (5 bases). The CDR3 runs 16 residues. Trimming stripped 0 bases from V and 4 bases from J, with 10 bases between. Germline CDR1 MNHEY, CDR2 SVGEGT. The CDR3 bases are TGTGCCAGCAGTTACTCTGGGACGTCATATAATTCACCCCTCCACTTT. It encodes CASSYSGTSYNSPLHF.

The chain is built from TRBV4-3 and TRBJ2-3; 9 bases fit TRBD2. Germline assignment: CDR1 LGHNA and CDR2 YSLEER. The V and J ends lost 0 bases and 1 base, in that order; junction bases with no gene match: 5. The CDR3 loop spans 17 amino acids. The CDR3 protein is CASSQDRLAVRTDTQYF. The CDR3 bases are TGCGCCAGCAGCCAAGATCGACTAGCGGTTCGCACAGATACGCAGTATTTT.

This clonotype appeared a few times. The chain couples TRBV7-2 to TRBJ2-7; tentatively, D is TRBD1 (5 bases). The CDR3 runs to 16 residues. Trimming took off 1 base at V and 3 bases at J, with 16 bases between the two ends. Germline CDR1 reads SGHTA; CDR2 reads FQGNSA. The CDR3 DNA reads TGTGCCAGCAGCTTAGTTGGGGCAGGGCAGTTCTACGAGCAGTACTTC. Protein: CASSLVGAGQFYEQYF.

This clonotype was picked up a small number of times. V is TRBV20-1 and J is TRBJ2-7, with D perhaps TRBD1 or TRBD2 (6 bases each). The germline V gene has CDR1 DFQATT and CDR2 SNEGSKA (reference sequence). The CDR3 sequence is 14 residues long. With 5 bases removed from V and 0 bases from J, the gap between germline ends came to 14 bases. In DNA form, the CDR3 reads TGCAGTGCTCCTGGGGGGCGAAGCTCCTACGAGCAGTACTTC. Encoded protein: CSAPGGRSSYEQYF.

The sample holds a few counts of this clonotype. The chain couples TRBV10-3 to TRBJ1-2; D ambiguous. The CDR3 is 13 amino acids. The V end lost 0 bases, the J end lost 4 bases, and 6 bases lay between the germline ends. The germline CDR1 and CDR2 sequences are ENHRY and SYGVKD. Here the CDR3 DNA reads TGTGCCATCAGTGAGTCGGGCAGCTATGGCTACACCTTC. It yields the protein CAISESGSYGYTF.

This clonotype has just a few counts. The rearrangement links TRBV15 to TRBJ1-4, with D perhaps TRBD1 (5 bases). CDR1 and CDR2 (germline): LNHNV, YYDKDF (reference sequence). V lost 11 bases to trimming and J lost 5 bases, with 24 bases between them. The CDR3 is 16 amino acids. The CDR3 DNA follows: TGTGCCGCCCAAAAAGGACGGGGGGTACTCAATGAAAAACTGTTTTTT. This translates into CAAQKGRGVLNEKLFF.

This clonotype appeared a few times. The rearrangement uses TRBV5-6 and TRBJ2-5; 9 bases are a match to TRBD2. Germline lookup yields CDR1 SGHDT and CDR2 YYEEEE. There are 12 residues in the CDR3. With V trimmed by 5 bases and J by 7 bases, 3 bases remained unmatched. In DNA form, the CDR3 reads TGTGCCAGCAGGGGGACTAGCTGGACCCAGTACTTC. It specifies CASRGTSWTQYF.

V gene TRBV27 combines with J gene TRBJ2-7; 12 bases line up with TRBD1. Germline CDR1 MNHEY, CDR2 SMNVEV (reference sequence). V was clipped by 4 bases and J by 6 bases; unmatched bases: 4. There are 14 residues in the CDR3. The CDR3 bases are TGTGCCAGCAGTTCCGGGACAGGGGGCAGCGAGCAGTACTTC. It codes for CASSSGTGGSEQYF.

The chain is built from TRBV29-1 and TRBJ2-1; D call uncertain. CDR1 is SQVTM, CDR2 ANQGSEA, per germline. The CDR3 is made up of 10 amino acids. The V end lost 5 bases, the J end lost 5 bases, and 4 bases lay between the germline ends. This CDR3 is CSVTDNEQFF. CDR3 nucleotide sequence: TGCAGCGTTACGGACAATGAGCAGTTCTTC.

In this sample, this clonotype turned up a few times. This chain connects TRBV5-1 to TRBJ2-1, with D possibly TRBD1 on 6 matching bases. The V gene lost 5 bases and the J gene lost 0 bases, with 12 bases spanning the gap. The CDR3 loop spans 15 amino acids. Germline V CDR1 and CDR2: SGHRS, YFSETQ. CDR3 bases: TGCGCCAGCAGTACCCCAGGGGTCTCCTACAATGAGCAGTTCTTC. It yields the protein CASSTPGVSYNEQFF.

In this sample, this clonotype turned up a few times. V is TRBV12-3 or TRBV12-4 and J is TRBJ2-5; a weak D match, TRBD1 (5 bases). Trimming stripped 4 bases from V and 5 bases from J, with 14 bases between. The CDR3 length is 14 residues. CDR3 region: CASSSGLHRETQYF. The DNA of the CDR3 is TGTGCCAGCAGTTCGGGCTTACACAGGGAGACCCAGTACTTC.

This clonotype has a handful of counts. This chain uses TRBV28 with TRBJ2-7; D gene uncertain. Trimming pared 7 bases from V and 4 bases from J, leaving 14 bases between. Germline CDR1 is MDHEN and CDR2 is SYDVKM. CDR3 length: 13 residues. The CDR3 loop reads CASTSSLLYEQYF. The CDR3 nucleotides are TGTGCCAGCACCTCTTCTCTACTATACGAGCAGTACTTC.

This clonotype was recorded a few times. The V call is TRBV5-6, the J call TRBJ2-5, with TRBD2 matching over 13 bases. Germline V gene lookup returns CDR1 SGHDT and CDR2 YYEEEE. The ends lost 3 bases at V and 2 bases at J; junction bases unmatched: 7. CDR3 length: 17 amino acids. This chain's CDR3 is CASSWNPGLAGQETQYF. The CDR3 DNA reads as TGTGCCAGCAGCTGGAATCCGGGACTAGCGGGACAAGAGACCCAGTACTTC.

The V and J genes are TRBV6-4 and TRBJ1-4; D perhaps matches TRBD1 (5 bases). There are 13 residues in the CDR3. V lost 6 bases and J 8 bases, leaving 13 bases between the germline ends. Looked up from germline, CDR1 is MRHNA and CDR2 is SNTAGT. In nucleotides, the CDR3 is TGTGCCAGCAGCAGGGAGGTCTACGAAAAACTGTTTTTT. Protein product: CASSREVYEKLFF.

V is TRBV3-1 and J is TRBJ2-1; no firm D call. The germline V gene has CDR1 LGHDT and CDR2 YNNKEL (reference sequence). The CDR3 loop spans 18 amino acids. Trimming took off 2 bases at V and 0 bases at J, with 17 bases between the two ends. CDR3 amino acids: CASSQSDSPMSSYNEQFF. The CDR3 nucleotides are TGTGCCAGCAGCCAATCTGACTCGCCTATGAGCTCCTACAATGAGCAGTTCTTC.

This clonotype was observed a handful of times. The rearrangement uses TRBV12-3 or TRBV12-4 and TRBJ1-4; D uncertain. The CDR3 extends over 13 amino acids. The ends were cut back, 3 bases at V and 8 bases at J, with 10 bases in the middle. Here the CDR3 reads CASSLNQVEKLFF. The CDR3 DNA sequence: TGTGCCAGCAGTTTGAACCAGGTCGAAAAACTGTTTTTT.

V usage is TRBV12-3 or TRBV12-4 and J usage is TRBJ2-7; TRBD2 agrees at 9 bases. Unmatched junction bases numbered 15, after V lost 6 bases and J lost 3 bases. The CDR3 has 17 amino acids. The CDR3 DNA reads as TGTGCCAGCAGGCCTCCCCTCGGGCGGGGGGGCTTCTACGAGCAGTACTTC. Protein: CASRPPLGRGGFYEQYF.

This sequence joins TRBV25-1 and TRBJ2-5, with 7 bases that match TRBD1. The J call is uncertain, as TRBJ2-7 better fits the DNA end. This CDR3 has 14 amino acids. CDR1 and CDR2 from the germline V gene are MGHDK and SYGVNS. The DNA for the CDR3 is TGTGCCAGCAGTGAAGGCAGGGACAGCTACGAGCAGTACTTC. The encoded protein is CASSEGRDSYEQYF.

Only a few counts were recorded for this clonotype. The CDR3 DNA reads as TGTGCCAGCAGTCCCGCCGGATACAATAACAATGAGCAGTTCTTC. Its translation is CASSPAGYNNNEQFF. This chain links TRBV12-3 or TRBV12-4 with TRBJ2-1; no clear D gene. This CDR3 region has 15 residues. V lost 5 bases and J lost 5, with 16 bases in between.

The gene calls are TRBV29-1 and TRBJ2-7, with 7 bases lining up with TRBD1. With 4 bases clipped from V and 1 base from J, the junction kept 7 bases outside the gene matches. The CDR3 consists of 14 residues. CDR1 is SQVTM, CDR2 ANQGSEA, per germline. Here the CDR3 reads CSVARTGVSYEQYF. For the CDR3, the DNA is TGCAGCGTTGCCCGGACAGGCGTGTCCTACGAGCAGTACTTC.

The CDR3, as DNA: TGTGCCAGCAGAAAGCTAGCGGGGGTAGGCGAGCAGTACTTC. This codes for CASRKLAGVGEQYF. The rearrangement uses TRBV27 and TRBJ2-1, with 10 bases aligning to TRBD2. The end of the DNA aligns better with TRBJ2-7, so the J call may be wrong. The CDR3 has 14 residues. Germline CDR1 MNHEY, CDR2 SMNVEV (reference sequence).

This clonotype has more than one count but fewer than ten. The chain has TRBV28 and TRBJ2-5; perhaps TRBD2 as D (6 bases). Germline V lookup: CDR1 MDHEN, CDR2 SYDVKM. Trimming left V 5 bases short and J 5 bases short, with 21 bases between. The CDR3 has 16 residues. The CDR3 nucleotides are TGTGCCAGCAGTGCTTCCTATGGGGGAGGTCGGGAGACCCAGTACTTC. This gives the protein CASSASYGGGRETQYF.